This TCR beta chain was sequenced in a study of blood T cell repertoires in COVID-19. Overall study context: The United States, Italy and Spain provided the acute and convalescent COVID-19 samples. PBMCs, B-cell-depleted T cells, or T cells were the source of the cDNA or gDNA that made up the material.

The table lists this clone with a count of one. With V trimmed by 8 bases and J by 0 bases, 5 bases remained unmatched. The germline V gene has CDR1 LNHDA and CDR2 SQIVND (reference sequence). CDR3 size: 14 residues. As handled by the study authors: Counts of nucleated cells, estimated from reference gene primer amplification, were obtained. Produced via immunoSEQ multiplex PCR; TCRdb's table is partial and in-frame only. That table supplies the V and J calls and clone size; D and trimming were determined from the DNA. The repertoire holds 150,000 to 200,000 clones, with 75% to 85% as singletons. The receptor comes from a woman aged 45-60 years with acute COVID-19. The sequenced sample was PBMCs or T cells enriched from blood (not recorded which). V usage is TRBV19 and J usage is TRBJ2-3, with TRBD1 matching over 7 bases. The CDR3 loop reads CASQDRTSTDTQYF. DNA of the CDR3: TGTGCCAGTCAGGACAGGACCAGCACAGATACGCAGTATTTT.